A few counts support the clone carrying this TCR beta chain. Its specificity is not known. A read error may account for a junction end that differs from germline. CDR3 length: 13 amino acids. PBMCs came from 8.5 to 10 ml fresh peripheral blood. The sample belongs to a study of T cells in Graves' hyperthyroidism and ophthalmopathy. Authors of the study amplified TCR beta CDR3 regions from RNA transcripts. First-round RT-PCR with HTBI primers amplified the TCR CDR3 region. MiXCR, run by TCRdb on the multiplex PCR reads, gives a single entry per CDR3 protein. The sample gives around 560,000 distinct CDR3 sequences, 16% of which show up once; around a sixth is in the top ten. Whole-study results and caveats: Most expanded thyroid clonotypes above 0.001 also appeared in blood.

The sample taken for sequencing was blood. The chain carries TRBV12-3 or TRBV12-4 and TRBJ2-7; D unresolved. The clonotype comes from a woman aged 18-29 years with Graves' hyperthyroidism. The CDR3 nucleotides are TGTGCCAGCAGTTTTGCCGAGTCCTCCGAGCAGTACTTC. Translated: CASSFAESSEQYF.